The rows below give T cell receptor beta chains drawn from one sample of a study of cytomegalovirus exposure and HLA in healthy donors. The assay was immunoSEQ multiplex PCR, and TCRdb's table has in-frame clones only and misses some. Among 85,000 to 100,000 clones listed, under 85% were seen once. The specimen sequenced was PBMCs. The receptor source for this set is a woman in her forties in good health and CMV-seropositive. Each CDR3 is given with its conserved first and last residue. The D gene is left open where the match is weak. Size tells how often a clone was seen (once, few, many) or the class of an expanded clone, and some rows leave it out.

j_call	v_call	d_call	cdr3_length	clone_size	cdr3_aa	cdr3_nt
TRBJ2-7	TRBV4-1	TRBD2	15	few	CASSPGTSGAYEQYF	TGCGCCAGCAGCCCGGGGACTAGCGGAGCCTACGAGCAGTACTTC
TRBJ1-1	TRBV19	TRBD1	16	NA	CASSIPQGQGGTEAFF	TGTGCCAGTAGTATCCCCCAAGGACAGGGGGGGACTGAAGCTTTCTTT
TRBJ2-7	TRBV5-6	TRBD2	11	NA	CASSWGGEQYF	TGTGCCAGCAGCTGGGGGGGCGAGCAGTACTTC
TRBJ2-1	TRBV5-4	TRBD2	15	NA	CASSFALAGYNEQFF	TGTGCCAGCAGCTTTGCTCTAGCGGGGTACAATGAGCAGTTCTTC
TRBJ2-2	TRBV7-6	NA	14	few	CASRRGGSTGELFF	TGTGCCAGCAGGCGGGGTGGGAGCACCGGGGAGCTGTTTTTT
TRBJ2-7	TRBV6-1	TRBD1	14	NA	CASSGHGTAYEQYF	TGTGCCAGCAGTGGACACGGGACAGCCTACGAGCAGTACTTC
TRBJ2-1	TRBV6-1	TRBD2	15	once	CASSVQGLAANEQFF	TGTGCCAGCAGCGTTCAAGGACTAGCGGCTAATGAGCAGTTCTTC
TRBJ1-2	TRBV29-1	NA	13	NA	CSVKQQGNYGYTF	TGCAGCGTGAAGCAACAGGGCAACTATGGCTACACCTTC
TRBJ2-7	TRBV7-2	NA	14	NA	CASSRRTDLYEQYF	TGTGCCAGCAGCCGGAGGACAGACCTCTACGAGCAGTACTTC
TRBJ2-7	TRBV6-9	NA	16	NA	CASSSRTQNCCYEQYF	TGTGCCAGCAGTTCTCGGACACAAAACTGCTGCTACGAGCAGTACTTC
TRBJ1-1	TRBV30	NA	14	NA	CAWSVRSRVTEAFF	TGTGCCTGGAGTGTTAGGTCCAGGGTCACTGAAGCTTTCTTT
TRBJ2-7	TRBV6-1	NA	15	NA	CASSYSGDNSYEQYF	TGTGCCAGCAGCTACAGCGGAGATAACTCCTACGAGCAGTACTTC
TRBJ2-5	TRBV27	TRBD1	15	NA	CASSSHRQGQETQYF	TGTGCCAGCAGTTCCCACCGACAGGGGCAAGAGACCCAGTACTTC
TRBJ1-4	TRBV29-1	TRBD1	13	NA	CSVARQGDEKLFF	TGCAGCGTTGCTAGACAGGGAGACGAAAAACTGTTTTTT
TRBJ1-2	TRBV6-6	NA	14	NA	CASSYLTDRRKYTF	TGTGCCAGCAGTTACCTTACCGACAGGCGCAAATACACCTTC
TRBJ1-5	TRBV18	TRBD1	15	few	CASSPPGTGRGPQHF	TGTGCCAGCTCACCACCCGGGACAGGGCGCGGTCCCCAGCATTTT
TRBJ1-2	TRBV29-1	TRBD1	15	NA	CSVEDGQGARYGYTF	TGCAGCGTTGAAGATGGACAGGGGGCGCGGTATGGCTACACCTTC
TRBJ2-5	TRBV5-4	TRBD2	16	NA	CASSGKTGGGLETQYF	TGTGCCAGCAGCGGAAAGACGGGGGGGGGCTTAGAGACCCAGTACTTC
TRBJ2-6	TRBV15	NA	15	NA	CATSNRQTGANVLTF	TGTGCCACCAGCAACCGACAGACTGGGGCCAACGTCCTGACTTTC
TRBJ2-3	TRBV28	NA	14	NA	CASSSGAITDTQYF	TGTGCCAGCAGTTCTGGGGCGATCACAGATACGCAGTATTTT
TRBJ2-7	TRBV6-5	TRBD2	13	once	CASTVAGGHEQYF	TGTGCCAGCACCGTAGCGGGAGGGCACGAGCAGTACTTC
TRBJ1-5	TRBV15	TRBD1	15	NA	CATSRGQGAGQPQHF	TGTGCCACCAGCAGAGGTCAGGGGGCGGGACAGCCCCAGCATTTT
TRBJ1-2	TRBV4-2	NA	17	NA	CASSQDFVVAGINGYTF	TGTGCCAGCAGCCAAGATTTCGTAGTGGCAGGGATCAATGGCTACACCTTC
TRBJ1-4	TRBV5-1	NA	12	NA	CASSTGHEKLFF	TGCGCCAGCAGTACAGGGCATGAAAAACTGTTTTTT
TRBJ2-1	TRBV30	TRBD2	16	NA	CAWSSGASGVVNEQFF	TGTGCCTGGAGTAGTGGAGCTAGCGGGGTTGTGAATGAGCAGTTCTTC
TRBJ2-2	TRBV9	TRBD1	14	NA	CASSPDRATGELFF	TGTGCCAGCAGCCCGGACAGGGCAACCGGGGAGCTGTTTTTT
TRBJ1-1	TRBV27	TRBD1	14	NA	CASSLTGGNTEAFF	TGTGCCAGCAGTCTCACAGGGGGGAACACTGAAGCTTTCTTT
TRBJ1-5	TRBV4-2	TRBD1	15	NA	CASSQSRGRDQPQHF	TGTGCCAGCAGCCAAAGCAGGGGGCGCGATCAGCCCCAGCATTTT
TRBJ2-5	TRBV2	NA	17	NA	CASSDRRRIIVDETQYF	TGTGCCAGCAGTGACAGACGGAGGATCATCGTCGACGAGACCCAGTACTTC
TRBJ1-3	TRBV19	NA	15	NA	CASSIGHLSGNTIYF	TGTGCCAGTAGTATAGGACACCTCTCTGGAAACACCATATATTTT
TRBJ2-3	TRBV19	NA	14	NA	CASSRGTSTDTQYF	TGTGCCAGTAGTAGGGGGACAAGCACAGATACGCAGTATTTT
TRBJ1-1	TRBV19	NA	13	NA	CASSHSREAEAFF	TGTGCCAGTAGCCATAGTAGGGAGGCTGAAGCTTTCTTT
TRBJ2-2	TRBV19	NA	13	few	CASRQGPTGELFF	TGTGCCAGTAGACAGGGACCCACCGGGGAGCTGTTTTTT
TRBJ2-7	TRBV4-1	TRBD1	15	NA	CASRVSSQGAYEQYF	TGCGCCAGCAGGGTAAGCAGTCAGGGGGCCTACGAGCAGTACTTC
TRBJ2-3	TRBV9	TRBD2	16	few	CASSHLTSGSGDTQYF	TGTGCCAGCAGCCATTTGACTAGCGGGAGCGGAGATACGCAGTATTTT
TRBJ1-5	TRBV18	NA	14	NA	CASSPTDPNQPQHF	TGTGCCAGCTCACCGACAGATCCCAATCAGCCCCAGCATTTT
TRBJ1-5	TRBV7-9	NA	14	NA	CASSPQGGNQPQHF	TGTGCCAGCAGCCCCCAGGGCGGCAATCAGCCCCAGCATTTT
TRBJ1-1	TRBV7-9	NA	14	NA	CASSQGGMNTEAFF	TGTGCCAGCAGCCAAGGAGGGATGAACACTGAAGCTTTCTTT
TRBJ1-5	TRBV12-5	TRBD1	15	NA	CASGLTGGGNQPQHF	TGTGCTAGTGGTTTGACAGGGGGCGGCAATCAGCCCCAGCATTTT
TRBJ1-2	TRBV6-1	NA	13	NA	CASKDAGVAGYTF	TGTGCCAGCAAGGACGCGGGGGTTGCTGGCTACACCTTC
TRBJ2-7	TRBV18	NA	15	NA	CASSPPGAPPYEQYF	TGTGCCAGCTCACCACCTGGAGCTCCCCCCTACGAGCAGTACTTC
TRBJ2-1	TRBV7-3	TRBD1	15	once	CASSLSGTGRDEQFF	TGTGCCAGCAGCTTATCCGGGACAGGGAGGGATGAGCAGTTCTTC
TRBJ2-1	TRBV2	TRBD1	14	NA	CASIRQGSYNEQFF	TGTGCCAGCATTAGACAGGGGTCCTACAATGAGCAGTTCTTC
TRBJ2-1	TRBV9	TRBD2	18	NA	CASSPTDLGTSPGDEQFF	TGTGCCAGCAGCCCTACCGATCTTGGGACTAGTCCTGGGGATGAGCAGTTCTTC